This note documents a single TCR beta chain sequence. Antigen specificity is unknown. This entry comes from a study of T cells in narcolepsy. Study as a whole: Patients with NT1 or NT2 and healthy control donors were enrolled. Study-wide results and caveats: Healthy controls reportedly lacked the autoreactive clonotypes serially found in patients' blood. Autoreactive HCRT-specific and TRIB2-specific clonotypes were marked in same-patient CSF-versus-blood CD4+ comparisons.

The method was immunoSEQ multiplex PCR; TCRdb's version includes in-frame clones alone and lacks a portion of them. The data contain about 40,000 clones, about nine tenths of them singletons. The sequencing input was CD45RA- memory CD4+ T cells from PBMCs. The sequence was obtained from a human donor with narcolepsy.

CDR3 loop: CASSLGLSQPQHF. DNA of the CDR3: TGCGCCAGCAGCTTAGGGCTTAGTCAGCCCCAGCATTTT. The rearrangement uses TRBV5-1 and TRBJ1-5; D gene ambiguous. Germline CDR1 SGHRS, CDR2 YFSETQ. The CDR3 is made up of 13 amino acids. V shed 2 bases and J shed 6 bases, with 9 bases lying between them.